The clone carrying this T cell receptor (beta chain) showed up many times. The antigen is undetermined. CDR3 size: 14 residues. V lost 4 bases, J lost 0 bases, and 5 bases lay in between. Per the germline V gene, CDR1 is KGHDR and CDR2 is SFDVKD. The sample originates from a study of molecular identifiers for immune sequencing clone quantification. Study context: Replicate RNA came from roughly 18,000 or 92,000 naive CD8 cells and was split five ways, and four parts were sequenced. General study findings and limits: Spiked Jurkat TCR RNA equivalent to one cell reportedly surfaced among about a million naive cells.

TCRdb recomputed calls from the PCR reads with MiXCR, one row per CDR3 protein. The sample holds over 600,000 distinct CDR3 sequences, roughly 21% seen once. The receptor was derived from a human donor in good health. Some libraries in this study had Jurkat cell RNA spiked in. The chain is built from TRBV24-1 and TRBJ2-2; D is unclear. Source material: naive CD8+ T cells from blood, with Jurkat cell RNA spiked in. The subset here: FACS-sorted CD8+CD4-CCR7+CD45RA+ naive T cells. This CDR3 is CATSEAANTGELFF. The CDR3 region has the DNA TGTGCCACCAGTGAGGCCGCGAACACCGGGGAGCTGTTTTTT.